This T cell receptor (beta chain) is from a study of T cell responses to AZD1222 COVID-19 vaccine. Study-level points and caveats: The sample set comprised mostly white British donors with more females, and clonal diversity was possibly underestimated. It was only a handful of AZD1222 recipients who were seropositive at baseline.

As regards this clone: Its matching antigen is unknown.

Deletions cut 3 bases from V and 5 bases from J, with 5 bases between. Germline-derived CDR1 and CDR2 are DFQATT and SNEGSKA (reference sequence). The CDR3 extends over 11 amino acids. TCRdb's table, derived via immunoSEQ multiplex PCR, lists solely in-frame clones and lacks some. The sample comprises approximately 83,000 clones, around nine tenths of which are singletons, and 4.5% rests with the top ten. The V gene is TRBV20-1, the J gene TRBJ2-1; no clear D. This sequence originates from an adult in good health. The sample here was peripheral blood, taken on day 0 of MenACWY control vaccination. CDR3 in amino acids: CSARTDNEQFF. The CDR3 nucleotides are TGCAGTGCTAGGACTGACAATGAGCAGTTCTTC.